Shown below are 5 T cell receptor beta chains from a single sample sequenced in a study of T cell repertoires in cytomegalovirus infection. The antigens for these receptors are not known. One entry per CDR3 protein, called by TCRdb with MiXCR from the reads. The sample contains fewer than 1,000,000 distinct CDR3 sequences, approximately 31% of which appear only once. The sequencing used cultured CD8+ T cells from PBMCs, collected from culture after CMV antigen stimulation. These receptors originate from a human donor in good health (CMV status not recorded). Some clones in this sample may be carry-over from other donors' samples.

This sequence joins TRBV9 and TRBJ2-1; 10 bases match TRBD1. The CDR3 is made up of 15 amino acids. In germline, CDR1 is SGDLS, CDR2 YYNGEE. Trimming at V came to 3 bases and at J to 6 bases, leaving 6 bases not matched to a gene. CDR3: CASSAGTGVPNEQFF. Here the CDR3 DNA reads TGTGCCAGCAGCGCCGGGACAGGGGTACCCAATGAGCAGTTCTTC.

This chain joins TRBV13 and TRBJ2-1; possible D gene TRBD2, 6 bases. The ends were cut back, 4 bases at V and 10 bases at J, with 11 bases in the middle. The germline CDR1 and CDR2 sequences are PRHDT and FYEKMQ (reference sequence). The CDR3 is 12 residues long. The CDR3 DNA follows: TGTGCCAGCAGCTCCTGGGCGGGGGAGCAGTTCTTC. Protein sequence: CASSSWAGEQFF. The full variable domain, completed using reference TRBV13 and TRBJ2-1, is AAGVIQSPRHLIKEKRETATLKCYPIPRHDTVYWYQQGPGQDPQFLISFYEKMQSDKGSIPDRFSAQQFSDYHSELNMSSLELGDSALYFCASSSWAGEQFFGPGTRLTVL.

The chain employs TRBV6-6 and TRBJ1-2; no firm D call. CDR3 length equals 14 residues. Germline CDR1 is MNHNY and CDR2 is SVGAGI (reference sequence). Trimming removed 5 bases at V and 6 bases at J, with 16 bases between. The CDR3 region is CASSRGGKEDGYTF. The CDR3 nucleotides read TGTGCCAGCAGTCGGGGAGGGAAAGAAGATGGCTACACCTTC.

This clonotype has a handful of counts. The chain is built from TRBV7-9 and TRBJ1-2; maybe TRBD1 (5 bases). The CDR3 has 15 residues. Trimming shortened V by 5 bases and J by 8 bases, and 21 bases separated the two germline ends. Germline V CDR1 and CDR2: SEHNR, FQNEAQ (reference sequence). Here the CDR3 DNA reads TGTGCCAGCAGCGCGTCCGGGACCTCACAAGAGGGCTACACCTTC. Residues: CASSASGTSQEGYTF.

V gene TRBV5-3 combines with J gene TRBJ1-5; 10 bases line up with TRBD1. TRBV5-3 has ORF status, its function being uncertain. This CDR3 is built from 14 residues. Trimming cost V 8 bases and J 6 bases; bases outside gene matches: 8. The CDR3 region is CASRRQGAGQPQHF. CDR3 nucleotides: TGTGCCAGCAGGCGACAGGGGGCCGGTCAGCCCCAGCATTTT.